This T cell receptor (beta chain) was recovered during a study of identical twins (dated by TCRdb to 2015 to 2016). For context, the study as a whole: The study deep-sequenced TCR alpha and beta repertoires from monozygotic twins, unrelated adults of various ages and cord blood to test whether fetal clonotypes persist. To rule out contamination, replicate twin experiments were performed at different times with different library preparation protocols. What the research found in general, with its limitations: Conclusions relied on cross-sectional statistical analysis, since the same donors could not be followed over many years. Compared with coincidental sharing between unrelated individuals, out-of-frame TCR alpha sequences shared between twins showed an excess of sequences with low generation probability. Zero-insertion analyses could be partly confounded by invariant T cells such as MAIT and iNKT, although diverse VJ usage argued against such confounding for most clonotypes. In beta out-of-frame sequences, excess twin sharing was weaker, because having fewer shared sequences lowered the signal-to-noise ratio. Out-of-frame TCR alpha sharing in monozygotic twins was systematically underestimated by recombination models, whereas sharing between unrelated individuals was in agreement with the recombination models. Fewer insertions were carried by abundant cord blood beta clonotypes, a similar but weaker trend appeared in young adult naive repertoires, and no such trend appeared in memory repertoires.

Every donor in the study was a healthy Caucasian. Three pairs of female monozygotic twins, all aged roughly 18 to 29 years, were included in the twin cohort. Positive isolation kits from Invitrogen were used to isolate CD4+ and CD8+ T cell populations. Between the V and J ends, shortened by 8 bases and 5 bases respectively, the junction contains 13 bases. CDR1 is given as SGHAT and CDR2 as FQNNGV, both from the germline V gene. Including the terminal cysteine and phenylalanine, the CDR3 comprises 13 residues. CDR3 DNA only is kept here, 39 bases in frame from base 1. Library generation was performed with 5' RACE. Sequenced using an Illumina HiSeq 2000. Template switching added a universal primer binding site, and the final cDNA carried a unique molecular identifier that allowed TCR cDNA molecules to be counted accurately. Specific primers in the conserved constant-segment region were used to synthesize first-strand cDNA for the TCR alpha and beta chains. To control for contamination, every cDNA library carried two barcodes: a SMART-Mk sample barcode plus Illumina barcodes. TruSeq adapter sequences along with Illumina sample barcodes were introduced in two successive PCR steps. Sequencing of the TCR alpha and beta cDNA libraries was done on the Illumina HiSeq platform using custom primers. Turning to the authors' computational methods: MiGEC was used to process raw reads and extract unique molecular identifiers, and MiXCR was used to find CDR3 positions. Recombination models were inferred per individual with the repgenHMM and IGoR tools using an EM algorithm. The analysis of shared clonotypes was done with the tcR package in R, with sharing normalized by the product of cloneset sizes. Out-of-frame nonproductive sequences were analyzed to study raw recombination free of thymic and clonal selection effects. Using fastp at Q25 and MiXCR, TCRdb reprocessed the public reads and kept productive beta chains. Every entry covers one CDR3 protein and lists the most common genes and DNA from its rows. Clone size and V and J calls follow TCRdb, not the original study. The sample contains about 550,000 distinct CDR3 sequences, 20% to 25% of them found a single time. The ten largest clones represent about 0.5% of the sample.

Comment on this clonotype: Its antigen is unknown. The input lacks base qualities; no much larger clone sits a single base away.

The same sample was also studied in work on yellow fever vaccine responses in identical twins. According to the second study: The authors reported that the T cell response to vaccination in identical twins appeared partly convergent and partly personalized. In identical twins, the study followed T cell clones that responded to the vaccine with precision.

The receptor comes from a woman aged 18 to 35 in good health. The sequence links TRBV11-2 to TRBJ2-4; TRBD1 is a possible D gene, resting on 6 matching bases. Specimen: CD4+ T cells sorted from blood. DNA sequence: TGTGCCAGCCGCCACAGGGAACAAAACATTCAGTACTTC. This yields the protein CASRHREQNIQYF.